The 21 T cell receptor beta chains listed next were all sequenced from one sample in a study of OX40 agonist ivuxolimab in advanced cancers. This table comes from immunoSEQ multiplex PCR, and its TCRdb copy is limited to in-frame clones, with some not included. This sample has 35,000 to 50,000 clones; roughly 86% occur once, and the top ten carry around a fifth. Here the sequenced sample was CD4+ or CD8+ T cells sorted from blood, taken in a trial of the OX40 agonist ivuxolimab. The receptor source for this set is an adult with an advanced solid tumor such as melanoma, head and neck, liver or kidney cancer.

The chain has TRBV28 and TRBJ2-5; 7 bases are a match to TRBD1. This CDR3 is built from 14 residues. Germline CDR1 MDHEN, CDR2 SYDVKM. Germline trimming cut 6 bases from V and 4 bases from J; bases unmatched to any gene: 8. Here the CDR3 DNA reads TGTGCCAGCAGAACGGACAGGAGACTAGAGACCCAGTACTTC. It yields the protein CASRTDRRLETQYF. Combining the CDR3 with reference TRBV28 and TRBJ2-5 gives the whole variable domain DVKVTQSSRYLVKRTGEKVFLECVQDMDHENMFWYRQDPGLGLRLIYFSYDVKMKEKGDIPEGYSVSREKKERFSLILESASTNQTSMYLCASRTDRRLETQYFGPGTRLLVL.

V is TRBV5-1 and J is TRBJ2-1, with D possibly called TRBD1 or TRBD2 (5 bases each). The CDR3 runs to 14 residues. Trimming removed 0 bases from V and 6 bases from J, with 10 bases in between. In germline, CDR1 is SGHRS, CDR2 YFSETQ. CDR3 DNA: TGCGCCAGCAGCTTGGAGTCCGGGGCCAATGAGCAGTTCTTC. It translates to CASSLESGANEQFF.

The J gene is TRBJ2-1, the V gene TRBV11-3, with 7 bases lining up with TRBD2. This CDR3 region has 13 residues. Germline loops: CDR1 SGHNT, CDR2 YENEEA. V shed 2 bases and J 7 bases; nucleotides not matched to a gene: 2. The DNA for the CDR3 is TGTGCCAGCAGCTTATCCGGGGGGAATGAGCAGTTCTTC. It yields the protein CASSLSGGNEQFF.

The count of this clone is one. The chain couples TRBV9 to TRBJ2-3, with TRBD2 identical over 14 bases. V lost 1 base, J lost 1 base, and 14 bases stayed unmatched. Germline lookup yields CDR1 SGDLS and CDR2 YYNGEE. The CDR3 sequence is 21 residues long. The CDR3 DNA reads as TGTGCCAGCAGCGTACCACGCGTCCGGACTAGCGGGGGGCATGGCACAGATACGCAGTATTTT. Translated: CASSVPRVRTSGGHGTDTQYF.

This clone was detected only a few times. The chain uses TRBV27 and TRBJ2-5; perhaps D is TRBD1 or TRBD2 (5 bases each). Trimming removed 5 bases at V and 2 bases at J, with 21 bases between. Germline V gene data show CDR1 as MNHEY and CDR2 as SMNVEV (reference sequence). The CDR3 has 17 residues. The CDR3 nucleotides read TGTGCCAGCAGTCTTCAAGAGTGGGACCGTTATCAAGAGACCCAGTACTTC. Translation gives CASSLQEWDRYQETQYF.

V is TRBV4-2 and J is TRBJ2-5, with a tentative D call TRBD2 (7 bases). Trimming removed 0 bases from V and 5 bases from J, with 19 bases in between. The CDR3 extends over 17 amino acids. The germline V gene encodes CDR1 LGHNA and CDR2 YNFKEQ. CDR3 coding DNA: TGTGCCAGCAGCCAAGACCTTCTGGGGGGGCCCCGGGAGACCCAGTACTTC. It is translated as CASSQDLLGGPRETQYF.

J is TRBJ2-6 and V is TRBV11-1, with no clear D. V was trimmed by 3 bases and J by 2 bases, leaving 8 bases between them. Germline V CDR1 and CDR2: SGHAT, FQDESV (reference sequence). The CDR3 length is 15 residues. CDR3 sequence (DNA): TGTGCCAGCAGCTTTGTGGTTACTGGGGCCAACGTCCTGACTTTC. Translated, it gives CASSFVVTGANVLTF.

This clone showed up just a few times. The chain uses TRBV28 and TRBJ1-6; D gene uncertain. V was pared by 8 bases and J by 11 bases, with 10 bases between. CDR3 length equals 11 residues. CDR1 is MDHEN and CDR2 is SYDVKM in the germline V gene. The CDR3: CASSFGAPLHF. The CDR3 DNA reads TGTGCCAGCTCCTTTGGGGCACCCCTCCACTTT.

The CDR3 region is CASSPGQSNQPQHF. CDR3 nucleotides: TGTGCCAGCAGTCCCGGACAAAGCAATCAGCCCCAGCATTTT. The gene calls are TRBV27 and TRBJ1-5; tentatively, D is TRBD1 (5 bases). V lost 5 bases to trimming and J lost 1 base, with 9 bases between them. The CDR3 is 14 amino acids. Germline V gene lookup returns CDR1 MNHEY and CDR2 SMNVEV (reference sequence).

This clone has just a few counts. The chain recombines TRBV28 with TRBJ2-6; 8 bases fit TRBD1. CDR1 MDHEN and CDR2 SYDVKM come from the germline V gene. Unmatched junction bases numbered 6, after V lost 5 bases and J lost 0 bases. This CDR3 spans 17 amino acids. The CDR3 nucleotides are TGTGCCAGCAGTACCGGACAGGGCAACTCTGGGGCCAACGTCCTGACTTTC. Translation gives CASSTGQGNSGANVLTF.

The rearrangement joins TRBV5-8 to TRBJ1-5, with D possibly being TRBD1 (5 bases). V lost 0 bases and J 4 bases, leaving 20 bases between the germline ends. The CDR3 is 18 residues long. Germline V gene data show CDR1 as SGHTS and CDR2 as YDEGEE. The CDR3 DNA reads TGTGCCAGCAGCTTGGGCGGTGGGGCCCGCAGAAGAAATCAGCCCCAGCATTTT. This sequence encodes CASSLGGGARRRNQPQHF.

The genes are TRBV4-1 and TRBJ1-1; no reliable D call. Germline CDR1 MGHRA, CDR2 YSYEKL. The CDR3 totals 15 residues. V gave up 4 bases and J gave up 1 base, with 13 bases separating them. The CDR3 DNA is TGCGCCAGCAGCCGAACGCAGGTGGAGAACACTGAAGCTTTCTTT. Its protein product is CASSRTQVENTEAFF.

There are a few counts of this clone. The rearrangement links TRBV19 to TRBJ2-6; D gene ambiguous. This CDR3 is 15 amino acids long. Trimming pared 3 bases from V and 0 bases from J, leaving 6 bases between. In germline, CDR1 is LNHDA, CDR2 SQIVND (reference sequence). The CDR3 DNA reads as TGTGCCAGTAGTATCATGTACTCTGGGGCCAACGTCCTGACTTTC. Residues: CASSIMYSGANVLTF.

The V and J genes are TRBV4-1 and TRBJ1-5; a weak D match, TRBD1 (5 bases). Germline CDR1 and CDR2: MGHRA and YSYEKL. Trimming cost V 1 base and J 4 bases, with 11 bases left between them. The CDR3 has 15 amino acids. The CDR3: CASSQGVGVNQPQHF. Written as DNA, the CDR3 is TGCGCCAGCAGCCAAGGGGTGGGGGTAAATCAGCCCCAGCATTTT.

This sequence joins TRBV7-9 and TRBJ1-1; 11 bases match TRBD1. Losses at the gene ends were 4 bases for V and 3 bases for J; bases not matched to a gene: 4. The CDR3 sequence is 15 residues long. Germline CDR1 is SEHNR and CDR2 is FQNEAQ (reference sequence). The CDR3 DNA is TGTGCCAGCAGCTCCGGACAGGGGGCAGACACTGAAGCTTTCTTT. It codes for CASSSGQGADTEAFF.

In this sample, this clone turned up once. This chain joins TRBV9 and TRBJ2-1, with D perhaps being TRBD1 or TRBD2 (5 bases each). The CDR3 spans 14 residues. Germline-derived CDR1 and CDR2 are SGDLS and YYNGEE. V was pared by 4 bases and J by 2 bases, with 10 bases between. The chain's CDR3 is CASSRDGTYNEQFF. Here the CDR3 DNA reads TGTGCCAGCAGCCGGGACGGTACCTACAATGAGCAGTTCTTC.

The rearrangement links TRBV10-3 to TRBJ1-3; unclear D gene. V lost 4 bases and J lost 0, with 10 bases in between. Germline CDR1 and CDR2: ENHRY and SYGVKD. The CDR3 is made up of 15 amino acids. Written as DNA, the CDR3 is TGTGCCATCAGTGGCCCAGATGTCTCTGGAAACACCATATATTTT. This sequence encodes CAISGPDVSGNTIYF.

The chain joins TRBV28 to TRBJ2-2; TRBD1 might be the D (6 bases). The V gene's germline CDR1 is MDHEN and CDR2 SYDVKM. This CDR3 is 17 amino acids long. Trimming left V 2 bases short and J 3 bases short, with 16 bases between. CDR3 in amino acids: CASSLGNRAIYTGELFF. DNA of the CDR3: TGTGCCAGCAGTTTAGGAAACAGGGCGATATACACCGGGGAGCTGTTTTTT.

This chain uses TRBV27 with TRBJ2-3; D is possibly TRBD2 (6 bases). The CDR3 has 14 residues. The germline CDR1 and CDR2 sequences are MNHEY and SMNVEV (reference sequence). Trimming removed 5 bases at V and 4 bases at J, with 13 bases between. CDR3 sequence: CASSLLALPDTQYF. The CDR3 DNA sequence: TGTGCCAGCAGTCTTCTAGCGTTGCCAGATACGCAGTATTTT.

The chain recombines TRBV4-2 with TRBJ2-1; 7 bases are shared with TRBD2. CDR1 is LGHNA, CDR2 YNFKEQ, per germline. The ends lost 0 bases at V and 4 bases at J; junction bases unmatched: 6. The CDR3 is 16 amino acids. CDR3 region: CASSQEGGAIYNEQFF. CDR3 nucleotide sequence: TGTGCCAGCAGCCAAGAGGGAGGGGCAATATACAATGAGCAGTTCTTC.

In DNA form, the CDR3 reads TGTGCCAGTAGTGAGGCAGGGGGCTACACTGAAGCTTTCTTT. Residues: CASSEAGGYTEAFF. The chain employs TRBV19 and TRBJ1-1, with 8 bases identical to TRBD1. CDR1 LNHDA and CDR2 SQIVND come from the germline V gene (reference sequence). The CDR3 contains 14 residues. Trimming took 5 bases from V and 3 from J; bases not matched to a gene: 5.